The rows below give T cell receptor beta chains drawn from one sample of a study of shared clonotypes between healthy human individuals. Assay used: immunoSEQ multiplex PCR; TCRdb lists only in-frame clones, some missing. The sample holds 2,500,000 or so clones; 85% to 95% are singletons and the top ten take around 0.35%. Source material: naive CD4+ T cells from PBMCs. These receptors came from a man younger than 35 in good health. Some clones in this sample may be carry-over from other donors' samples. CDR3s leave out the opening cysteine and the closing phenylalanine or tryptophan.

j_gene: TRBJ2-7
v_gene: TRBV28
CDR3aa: ASRDPGWEQY

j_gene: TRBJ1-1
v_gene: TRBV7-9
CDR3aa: ASSWDRPGNTEAF

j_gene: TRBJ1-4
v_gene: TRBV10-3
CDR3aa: AISDIQGGNEKLF

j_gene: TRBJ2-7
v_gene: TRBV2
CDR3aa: ASSATGVGPYEQY

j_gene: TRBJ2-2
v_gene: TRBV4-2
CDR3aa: ASSQDWQRRSGELF

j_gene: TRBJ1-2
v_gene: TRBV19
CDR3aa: ASSSRINYGYT

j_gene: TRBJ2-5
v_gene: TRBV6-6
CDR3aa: ASRVETQY

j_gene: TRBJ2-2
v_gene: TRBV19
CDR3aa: ASIRTRLGELF

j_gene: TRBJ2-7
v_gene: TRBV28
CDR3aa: ASLPGQGGYEQY

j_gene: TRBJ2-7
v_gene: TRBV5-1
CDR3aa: ASSPGGGTTYEQY

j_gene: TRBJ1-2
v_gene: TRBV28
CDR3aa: ASSPTGTNYGYT

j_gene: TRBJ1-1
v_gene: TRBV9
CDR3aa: ASSVTPVDTEAF

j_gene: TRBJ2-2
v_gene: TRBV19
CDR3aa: ASLFGGAQPGELF

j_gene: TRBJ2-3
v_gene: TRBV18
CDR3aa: ASSPRMVLAGGGKDTQY

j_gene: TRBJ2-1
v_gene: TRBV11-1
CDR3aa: ASSLAGGFYNEQF

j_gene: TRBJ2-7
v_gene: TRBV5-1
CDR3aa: ASSLLQGIANEQY

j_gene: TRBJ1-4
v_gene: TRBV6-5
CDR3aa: ASSYSDSLNEKLF

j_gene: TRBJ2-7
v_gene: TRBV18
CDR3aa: ASNQGSYEQY

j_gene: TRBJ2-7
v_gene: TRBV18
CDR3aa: ASSPAVGYEQY

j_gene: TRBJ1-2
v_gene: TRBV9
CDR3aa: ASSVQVGVGTALNYGYT

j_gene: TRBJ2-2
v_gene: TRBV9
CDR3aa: ASSVPRVAGELF

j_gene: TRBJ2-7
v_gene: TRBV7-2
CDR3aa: ASSIGTEQY

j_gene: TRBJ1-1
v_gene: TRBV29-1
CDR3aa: SVAGFVTEAF

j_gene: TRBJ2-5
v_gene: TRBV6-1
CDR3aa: ASSALGGPRGETQY

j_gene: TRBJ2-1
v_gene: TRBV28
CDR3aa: ASRLSGGSNNEQF

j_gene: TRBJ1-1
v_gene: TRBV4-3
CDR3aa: ASSKGQMNTEAF

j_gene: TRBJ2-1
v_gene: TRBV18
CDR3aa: ASSQIGTSGRGYNEQF

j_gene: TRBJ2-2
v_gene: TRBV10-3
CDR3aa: AISEFASHTGELF

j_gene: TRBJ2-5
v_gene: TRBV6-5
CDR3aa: ASSYSTSGLKY

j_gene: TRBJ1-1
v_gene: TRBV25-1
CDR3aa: ASSESSGQWGTEAF

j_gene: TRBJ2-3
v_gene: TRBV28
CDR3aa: ASSATGSGRIAQY

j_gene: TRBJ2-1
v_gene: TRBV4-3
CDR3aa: ASSQGQSLSYNEQF

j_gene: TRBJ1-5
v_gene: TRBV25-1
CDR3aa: ASSELGRLDQPQH

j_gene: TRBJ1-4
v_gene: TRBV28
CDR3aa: ASSLGGEGEKLF

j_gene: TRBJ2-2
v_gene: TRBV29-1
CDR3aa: SVSRSGELF

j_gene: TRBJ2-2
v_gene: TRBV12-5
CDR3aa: ASGLARGQGLRTSTGELF

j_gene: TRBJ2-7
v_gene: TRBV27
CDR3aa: ASSTPVAGGPHEQY

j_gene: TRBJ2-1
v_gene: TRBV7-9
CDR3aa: ASTTQDSYNEQF

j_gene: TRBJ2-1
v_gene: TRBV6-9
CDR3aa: ASSSPLGTDGTSGAGNEQF

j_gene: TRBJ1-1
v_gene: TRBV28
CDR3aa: ASTPTGGVEAF

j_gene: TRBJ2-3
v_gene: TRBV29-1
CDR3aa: SVEDRKVGPDTQY